The 19 T cell receptor beta chains given below trace back to one sample, sequenced in a study of siplizumab effects on memory and regulatory T cells. Repertoires were generated with immunoSEQ multiplex PCR, while TCRdb's copy carries only in-frame clones and drops some. The data show 90,000 to 140,000 clones, 85% to 95% seen once. The sample comprised CD4+ T cells sorted from blood. The receptors originated from a human donor in good health.

The gene calls are TRBV5-4 and TRBJ2-3; D unclear. V was clipped by 0 bases and J by 2 bases, with 4 bases between them. The germline CDR1 and CDR2 sequences are SGHNT and YYREEE (reference sequence). The CDR3 is made up of 13 amino acids. The CDR3 loop reads CASSLEATDTQYF. In DNA, the CDR3 is TGTGCCAGCAGCTTGGAAGCCACAGATACGCAGTATTTT.

J is TRBJ2-3 and V is TRBV19; D possibly uses TRBD1 or TRBD2 (5 bases each). Germline-derived CDR1 and CDR2 are LNHDA and SQIVND (reference sequence). The V end lost 5 bases, the J end lost 1 base, and 16 bases lay between the germline ends. The CDR3 covers 16 residues. Here the CDR3 DNA reads TGTGCCAGTAGTCCTTCAGGGAGTAGGGGCACAGATACGCAGTATTTT. As protein: CASSPSGSRGTDTQYF.

This chain joins TRBV9 and TRBJ1-2; unclear D gene. CDR3 size: 14 residues. From germline, CDR1 is SGDLS and CDR2 YYNGEE. Trimming took off 0 bases at V and 8 bases at J, with 14 bases between the two ends. The CDR3 region has the DNA TGTGCCAGCAGCGTAGTTACCGGTGGACGGGGCTACACCTTC. Its translation: CASSVVTGGRGYTF. The whole variable domain, filled in from reference TRBV9 and TRBJ1-2, reads DSGVTQTPKHLITATGQRVTLRCSPRSGDLSVYWYQQSLDQGLQFLIQYYNGEERAKGNILERFSAQQFPDLHSELNLSSLELGDSALYFCASSVVTGGRGYTFGSGTRLTVV.

This clone was picked up a small number of times. The gene calls are TRBV11-3 and TRBJ1-1; D unresolved. The CDR3 contains 12 residues. V lost 5 bases and J lost 8, with 12 bases in between. The germline V gene has CDR1 SGHNT and CDR2 YENEEA. The CDR3 sequence: CASSQDTWEAFF. The DNA of the CDR3 is TGTGCCAGCAGCCAAGACACCTGGGAAGCTTTCTTT.

The chain joins TRBV18 to TRBJ1-4; D gene unclear. Trimming removed 5 bases at V and 0 bases at J, with 1 base between. The CDR3 covers 12 residues. Germline lookup yields CDR1 KGHSH and CDR2 LQKENI. The CDR3 here is CASSATNEKLFF. The CDR3 DNA sequence: TGTGCCAGCTCAGCAACTAATGAAAAACTGTTTTTT.

In nucleotides, the CDR3 is TGTGCCAGCAGCTTATCAGGGACAGGGTTCGAAAGGAATGAGCAGTTCTTC. This encodes CASSLSGTGFERNEQFF. The rearrangement joins TRBV7-2 to TRBJ2-1; 9 nucleotides agree with TRBD1. Trimming took 2 bases from V and 7 from J; bases not matched to a gene: 12. The CDR3 runs 17 residues. Germline lookup yields CDR1 SGHTA and CDR2 FQGNSA.

CDR3 in amino acids: CASSRTGGADTQYF. The CDR3 DNA is TGTGCCAGCAGCAGGACAGGGGGGGCAGATACGCAGTATTTT. This chain connects TRBV6-5 to TRBJ2-3, with 10 nucleotides matching TRBD1. Per the germline V gene, CDR1 is MNHEY and CDR2 is SVGAGI. V lost 6 bases to trimming and J lost 4 bases; unmatched junction nucleotides: 4. CDR3 length equals 14 residues.

This chain joins TRBV4-1 and TRBJ1-2; a possible D gene is TRBD1 (5 bases). The CDR3 runs 16 residues. With 0 bases removed from V and 6 bases from J, the gap between germline ends came to 17 bases. The germline V gene has CDR1 MGHRA and CDR2 YSYEKL. The CDR3 is CASSQEGRARRDGYTF. Here the CDR3 DNA reads TGCGCCAGCAGCCAAGAGGGACGGGCCAGGCGGGATGGCTACACCTTC.

The chain combines TRBV15 with TRBJ2-7; 8 nucleotides match TRBD2. CDR1 is LNHNV and CDR2 is YYDKDF in the germline V gene (reference sequence). The CDR3 covers 17 residues. V lost 5 bases to trimming and J lost 2 bases; unmatched junction nucleotides: 14. The CDR3 here is CATSLVMVAGTPYEQYF. The CDR3 coding sequence is TGTGCCACCAGCCTCGTCATGGTAGCGGGAACTCCCTACGAGCAGTACTTC.

The gene calls are TRBV5-1 and TRBJ2-1, with 7 bases that match TRBD2. Per the germline V gene, CDR1 is SGHRS and CDR2 is YFSETQ. Trimming took 7 bases from V and 4 from J; bases not matched to a gene: 8. The CDR3 consists of 14 residues. The DNA for the CDR3 is TGCGCCAGCGGTATCGGGGGGACGTACAATGAGCAGTTCTTC. It codes for CASGIGGTYNEQFF.

This clone occurred a few times. V gene TRBV19 combines with J gene TRBJ2-7, with D uncertain. CDR1 LNHDA and CDR2 SQIVND come from the germline V gene (reference sequence). V was pared by 5 bases and J by 3 bases, with 14 bases between. The CDR3 is made up of 14 amino acids. CDR3 sequence: CASSGQPHVYEQYF. CDR3 in DNA: TGTGCCAGTAGTGGCCAGCCACACGTCTACGAGCAGTACTTC.

The CDR3 sequence: CASSRGSNQPQHF. CDR3 DNA: TGTGCCAGCAGCCGGGGGAGCAATCAGCCCCAGCATTTT. The rearrangement links TRBV5-4 to TRBJ1-5; possible D gene TRBD1, 5 bases. V was shortened by 4 bases and J by 1 base, with 6 bases between the two germline ends. Germline V gene sequence: CDR1 SGHNT, CDR2 YYREEE (reference sequence). The CDR3 runs 13 residues.

The CDR3 coding sequence is TGCGCCAGCAGCTTACAGGGGGATTATCGAGGCTACACCTTC. Its protein is CASSLQGDYRGYTF. The chain is built from TRBV5-1 and TRBJ1-2; 8 positions match TRBD1. The CDR3 extends over 14 amino acids. Germline V gives CDR1 SGHRS, CDR2 YFSETQ. With 2 bases clipped from V and 8 bases from J, the junction kept 8 bases outside the gene matches. Full variable domain (rest looked up from reference TRBV5-1 and TRBJ1-2): KAGVTQTPRYLIKTRGQQVTLSCSPISGHRSVSWYQQTPGQGLQFLFEYFSETQRNKGNFPGRFSGRQFSNSRSEMNVSTLELGDSALYLCASSLQGDYRGYTFGSGTRLTVV.

DNA of the CDR3: TGCAGCGTTGAAGATTGGGCTAGCGGGGGGGAGACCCAGTACTTC. Encoded protein: CSVEDWASGGETQYF. The J gene is TRBJ2-5, the V gene TRBV29-1; 11 bases agree with TRBD2. This CDR3 is 15 amino acids long. The germline CDR1 and CDR2 sequences are SQVTM and ANQGSEA. With 0 bases clipped from V and 5 bases from J, the junction kept 5 bases outside the gene matches.

The rearrangement links TRBV19 to TRBJ2-3; no firm D call. CDR3 size: 18 residues. The germline V gene encodes CDR1 LNHDA and CDR2 SQIVND (reference sequence). Trimming removed 6 bases from V and 2 bases from J, with 24 bases in between. The DNA for the CDR3 is TGTGCCAGTAGCAACCTCTTACCCAGGCCCTCTACCACAGATACGCAGTATTTT. This encodes CASSNLLPRPSTTDTQYF.

V and J are TRBV19 and TRBJ1-5; no reliable D call. There are 11 residues in the CDR3. Germline values: CDR1 LNHDA, CDR2 SQIVND (reference sequence). Trimming cost V 5 bases and J 12 bases, with 11 bases left between them. CDR3 sequence (DNA): TGTGCCAGTAGTGTCGGGCCGCTCCAGCATTTT. This gives the protein CASSVGPLQHF. Complete variable domain (other parts from reference TRBV19 and TRBJ1-5): DGGITQSPKYLFRKEGQNVTLSCEQNLNHDAMYWYRQDPGQGLRLIYYSQIVNDFQKGDIAEGYSVSREKKESFPLTVTSAQKNPTAFYLCASSVGPLQHFGDGTRLSIL.

This chain uses TRBV19 with TRBJ2-7; the D is unclear. CDR1 and CDR2 (germline): LNHDA, SQIVND (reference sequence). Trimming took 2 bases from V and 2 from J, leaving 13 bases between them. The CDR3 is made up of 15 amino acids. CDR3 residues: CASSIKLSYPYEQYF. The CDR3 nucleotides read TGTGCCAGTAGTATAAAGTTGAGTTACCCCTACGAGCAGTACTTC.

The rearrangement links TRBV2 to TRBJ2-7; 9 bases are a match to TRBD1. V dropped 8 bases and J dropped 3; count of bases not matched to a gene: 11. Germline V gene data show CDR1 as SNHLY and CDR2 as FYNNEI. CDR3 length equals 15 residues. CDR3 sequence (DNA): TGTGCCAGCTTCGAACCGGGACAGGGAATCTACGAGCAGTACTTC. Its protein is CASFEPGQGIYEQYF.

The V call is TRBV7-3, the J call TRBJ2-1, with 7 nucleotides matching TRBD2. J gave up 5 bases and V 5 bases, and 9 bases lay outside the gene matches. Germline V lookup: CDR1 SGHTA, CDR2 FQGTGA. The CDR3 covers 15 residues. The CDR3 DNA sequence: TGTGCCAGCAGCCCCCTCGGGGAGGGCCACAATGAGCAGTTCTTC. Its protein product is CASSPLGEGHNEQFF. Based on the CDR3 plus reference TRBV7-3 and TRBJ2-1, the full variable domain is GAGVSQTPSNKVTEKGKYVELRCDPISGHTALYWYRQSLGQGPEFLIYFQGTGAADDSGLPNDRFFAVRPEGSVSTLKIQRTERGDSAVYLCASSPLGEGHNEQFFGPGTRLTVL.